This TCR beta chain was recovered during a study of blood T cell repertoires in COVID-19. Overall study: COVID-19 samples from acute and convalescent phases originated in the United States, Italy and Spain.

This CDR3 is 14 amino acids long. The V gene lost 5 bases and the J gene lost 6 bases, with 11 bases spanning the gap. Germline loops: CDR1 SNHLY, CDR2 FYNNEI. Data came from immunoSEQ multiplex PCR; TCRdb stores just in-frame clones and leaves some out. The sample holds 50,000 to 65,000 clones, approximately 92% seen once. This chain connects TRBV2 to TRBJ1-6; tentatively, D is TRBD1 (5 bases). The source of this sequence is a man aged 55 to 70 with active COVID-19. Sequencing was performed on peripheral blood. The CDR3 sequence: CASSNGQSNSPLHF. CDR3 nucleotides: TGTGCCAGCAGTAATGGACAAAGTAATTCACCCCTCCACTTT.